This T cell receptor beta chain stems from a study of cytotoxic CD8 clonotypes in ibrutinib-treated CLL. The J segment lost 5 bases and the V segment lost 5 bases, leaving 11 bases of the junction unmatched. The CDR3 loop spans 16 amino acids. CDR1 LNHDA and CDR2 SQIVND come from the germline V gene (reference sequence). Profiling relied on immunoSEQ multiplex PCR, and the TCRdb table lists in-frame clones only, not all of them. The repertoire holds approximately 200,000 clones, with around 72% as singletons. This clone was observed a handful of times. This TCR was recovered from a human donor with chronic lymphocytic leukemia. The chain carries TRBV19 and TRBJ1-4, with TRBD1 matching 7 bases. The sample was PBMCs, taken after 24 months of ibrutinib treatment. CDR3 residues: CASSSYHGQANEKLFF. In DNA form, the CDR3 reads TGTGCCAGTAGTTCCTACCATGGACAGGCAAATGAAAAACTGTTTTTT.